This record looks at one T cell receptor (beta chain) sequence and its context. Its matching antigen is unknown. The use of genomic DNA as template underpinned the TCR beta VDJ and CDR3 profiling. TCRdb reprocessed the reads via MiXCR and lists one record per CDR3 protein. The data contain 200,000 to 250,000 distinct CDR3 sequences, over 60% of them singletons. The CDR3 is 15 residues long. Germline CDR1 SGHRS, CDR2 YFSETQ. Trimming took 4 bases from V and 5 from J; bases not matched to a gene: 5. This record comes from a study of CD8+CD57+ T cells in acquired aplastic anemia. Whole-study context: Sorted CD4+ and CD8+ cells yielded around 3 ug of DNA on average.

Study-wide points: Patients had around 30 CD8+ CDR3 sequences in common with controls (the shared set).

Sequencing was done on a sample of sorted CD4+, CD8+, or CD8+CD57+ T cells (not recorded which) from PBMCs. The J gene is TRBJ2-2, the V gene TRBV5-1; TRBD2 matches 10 bases. The source of this sequence is a human donor in good health. CDR3 coding DNA: TGCGCCAGCAGCCAAACTAGCGGGGCGACCGGGGAGCTGTTTTTT. This sequence encodes CASSQTSGATGELFF.